This T cell receptor beta chain originates from a study of CD8 T cells in Susac syndrome. RNA, at roughly 0.45 to 1 ug, was reverse transcribed with random hexamers. MiXCR was run by TCRdb on the immunoSEQ multiplex PCR reads, yielding one entry per CDR3 protein. The sample lists around 170,000 distinct CDR3 sequences; just under 95% were seen once. The V gene's germline CDR1 is SEHNR and CDR2 FQNEAQ (reference sequence). V shed 5 bases and J 0 bases; nucleotides not matched to a gene: 9. This CDR3 is 16 amino acids long. V usage is TRBV7-9 and J usage is TRBJ1-2; TRBD1 agrees at 7 bases. The TCR was taken from a human donor with Susac syndrome. Sequenced material: CD8+ T cells from PBMCs. The CDR3 loop reads CASSPGGRLTNYGYTF. In DNA, the CDR3 is TGTGCCAGCAGCCCAGGGGGTCGGTTAACTAACTATGGCTACACCTTC.